This T cell receptor beta chain comes out of a study of CD8 T cells in ankylosing spondylitis. The ends were cut back, 5 bases at V and 1 base at J, with 14 bases in the middle. The CDR3 is 15 amino acids. The germline V gene encodes CDR1 SGHVS and CDR2 FNYEAQ. Each CDR3 protein gets one entry after TCRdb re-called the 5' RACE reads with MiXCR. The repertoire has under 200,000 distinct CDR3 sequences, roughly 10% of them found once; the top ten carry 25% to 30%. This clonotype came up many times. This clonotype originated in a male donor with ankylosing spondylitis or in good health (not recorded which). The rearrangement joins TRBV7-6 to TRBJ1-1; TRBD1 might be the D (5 bases). Material for sequencing was blood, either unsorted or a sorted T cell fraction (not recorded which). The CDR3 sequence is CASSAGAPGNTEAFF. DNA for the CDR3: TGTGCCAGCAGCGCCGGGGCGCCGGGGAACACTGAAGCTTTCTTT.